The clone carrying this T cell receptor (beta chain) was recorded a few times. TCRdb re-called the RT-PCR reads with MiXCR, one entry per CDR3 protein. The sample records about 570,000 distinct CDR3 sequences, roughly 10% being singletons. Trimming removed 3 bases at V and 1 base at J, with 12 bases between. The CDR3 is 15 residues long. CDR1 and CDR2 (germline): MGHDK, SYGVNS. The sample belongs to a study of response to subunit inactivated influenza vaccine. This same sample was also part of a study on T cells expressing NK-cell markers. That source notes: UMI-tagged 5'RACE template switching yielded the TCR beta cDNA.

This sequence originates from a man aged 45-65 years who received an inactivated influenza vaccine. Sequences were derived from PBMCs from blood, sampled on the day of vaccination. The chain has TRBV25-1 and TRBJ1-2, with D tentatively TRBD1 (5 bases). The CDR3 region has the DNA TGTGCCAGCAGTGACCGGGACCGTCATAACTATGGCTACACCTTC. This translates into CASSDRDRHNYGYTF.